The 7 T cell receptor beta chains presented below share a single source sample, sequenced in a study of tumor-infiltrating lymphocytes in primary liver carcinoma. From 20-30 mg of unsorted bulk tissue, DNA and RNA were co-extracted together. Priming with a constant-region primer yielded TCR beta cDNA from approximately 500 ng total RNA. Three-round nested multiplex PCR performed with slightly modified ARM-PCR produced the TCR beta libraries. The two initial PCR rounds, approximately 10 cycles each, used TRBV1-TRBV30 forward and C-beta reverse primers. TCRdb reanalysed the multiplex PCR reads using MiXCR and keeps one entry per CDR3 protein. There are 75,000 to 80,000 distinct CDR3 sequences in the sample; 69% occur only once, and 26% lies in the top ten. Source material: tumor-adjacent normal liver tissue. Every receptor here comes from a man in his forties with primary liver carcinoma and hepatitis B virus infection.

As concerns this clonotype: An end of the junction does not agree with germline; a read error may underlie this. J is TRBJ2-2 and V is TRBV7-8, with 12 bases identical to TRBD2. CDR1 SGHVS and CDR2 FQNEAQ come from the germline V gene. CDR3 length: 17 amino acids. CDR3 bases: TGTGCCCGCAGCTTCCGGACTAGCGGGGCGAACATCGGGGAGCTGTTTTTT. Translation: CARSFRTSGANIGELFF.

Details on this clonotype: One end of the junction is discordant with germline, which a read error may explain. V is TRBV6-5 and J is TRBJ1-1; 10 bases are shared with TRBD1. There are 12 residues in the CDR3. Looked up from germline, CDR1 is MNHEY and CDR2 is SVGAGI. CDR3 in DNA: TGTGCCAGCAGTTACGGGACAGGGGAAGCTTTATTT. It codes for CASSYGTGEALF.

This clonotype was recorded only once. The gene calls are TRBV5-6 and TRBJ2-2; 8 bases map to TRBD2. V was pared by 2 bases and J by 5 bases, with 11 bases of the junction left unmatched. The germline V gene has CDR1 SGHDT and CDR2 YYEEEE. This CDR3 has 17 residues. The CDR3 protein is CASSLWGLVRTTGELFF. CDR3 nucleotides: TGTGCCAGCAGCTTATGGGGACTAGTGCGGACAACCGGGGAGCTGTTTTTT.

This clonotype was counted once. The CDR3 DNA sequence: TGTGCCAGCTCACCACGGGTCTCCAGCTCCTACAATGAGCAGTTCTTC. It encodes CASSPRVSSSYNEQFF. This chain joins TRBV18 and TRBJ2-1; D is ambiguous. CDR3 length: 16 amino acids. Trimming removed 1 base from V and 0 bases from J, with 10 bases in between. Per the germline V gene, CDR1 is KGHSH and CDR2 is LQKENI.

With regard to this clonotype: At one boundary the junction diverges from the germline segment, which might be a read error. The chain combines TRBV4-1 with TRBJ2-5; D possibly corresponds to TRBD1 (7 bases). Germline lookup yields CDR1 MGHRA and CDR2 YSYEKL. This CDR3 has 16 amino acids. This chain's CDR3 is CASSRGQEGFWETQYF. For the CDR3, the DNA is TGTGCCAGCAGCCGAGGACAGGAGGGTTTTTGGGAGACCCAGTACTTC.

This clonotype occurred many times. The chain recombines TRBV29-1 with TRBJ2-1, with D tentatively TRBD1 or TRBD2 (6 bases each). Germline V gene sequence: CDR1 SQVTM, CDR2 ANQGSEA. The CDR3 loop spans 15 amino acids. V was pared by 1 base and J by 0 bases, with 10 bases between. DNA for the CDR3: TGCAGCGTTGAAGCCGGGGGCGGCTCCTACAATGAGCAGTTCTTC. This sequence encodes CSVEAGGGSYNEQFF.

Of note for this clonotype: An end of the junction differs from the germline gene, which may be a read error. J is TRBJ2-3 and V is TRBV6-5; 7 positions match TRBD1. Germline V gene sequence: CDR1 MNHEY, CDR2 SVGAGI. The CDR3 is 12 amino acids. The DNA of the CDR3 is TGCACCAGCAGCCGCGACAGGGCACCGCAGTATTTT. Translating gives CTSSRDRAPQYF.